The present TCR beta chain was sequenced within a study of T cell repertoires in cytomegalovirus infection. Concerning this clonotype: Its antigen is currently unknown.

TCRdb redid the calling of the reads with MiXCR, one entry per CDR3 protein. The table has about 310,000 distinct CDR3 sequences, approximately 25% seen once; the top ten hold about 14%. Germline V gene data show CDR1 as MGHDK and CDR2 as SYGVNS. V lost 5 bases to trimming and J lost 6 bases, with 20 bases between them. The CDR3 extends over 16 amino acids. The TCR was taken from a human donor in good health (CMV status not recorded). Some clones in this sample may be carry-over from other donors' samples. The material sequenced was cultured PBMCs, taken from culture after CMV antigen stimulation. This sequence joins TRBV25-1 and TRBJ2-1; no clear D. DNA for the CDR3: TGTGCCAGCAGTTATTCTGTTGCCCCTTTCCGCAATGAGCAGTTCTTC. It encodes CASSYSVAPFRNEQFF. Full variable domain (missing parts from reference TRBV25-1 and TRBJ2-1): EADIYQTPRYLVIGTGKKITLECSQTMGHDKMYWYQQDPGMELHLIHYSYGVNSTEKGDLSSESTVSRIRTEHFPLTLESARPSHTSQYLCASSYSVAPFRNEQFFGPGTRLTVL.